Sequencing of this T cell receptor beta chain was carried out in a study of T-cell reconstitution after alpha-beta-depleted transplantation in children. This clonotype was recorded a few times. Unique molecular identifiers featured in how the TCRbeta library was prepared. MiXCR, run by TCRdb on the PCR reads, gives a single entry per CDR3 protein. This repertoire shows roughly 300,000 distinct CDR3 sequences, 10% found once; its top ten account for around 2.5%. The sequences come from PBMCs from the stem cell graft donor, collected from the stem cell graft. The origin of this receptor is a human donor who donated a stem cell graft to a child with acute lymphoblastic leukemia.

In DNA form, the CDR3 reads TGCGCCAGCATCACGGGGGGGCCGTCAGTTTATGGCTACACCTTC. Translation: CASITGGPSVYGYTF. J is TRBJ1-2 and V is TRBV4-1; D may be TRBD1 (6 bases). Looked up from germline, CDR1 is MGHRA and CDR2 is YSYEKL. The CDR3 is made up of 15 amino acids. V was trimmed by 7 bases and J by 5 bases, leaving 20 bases between them.